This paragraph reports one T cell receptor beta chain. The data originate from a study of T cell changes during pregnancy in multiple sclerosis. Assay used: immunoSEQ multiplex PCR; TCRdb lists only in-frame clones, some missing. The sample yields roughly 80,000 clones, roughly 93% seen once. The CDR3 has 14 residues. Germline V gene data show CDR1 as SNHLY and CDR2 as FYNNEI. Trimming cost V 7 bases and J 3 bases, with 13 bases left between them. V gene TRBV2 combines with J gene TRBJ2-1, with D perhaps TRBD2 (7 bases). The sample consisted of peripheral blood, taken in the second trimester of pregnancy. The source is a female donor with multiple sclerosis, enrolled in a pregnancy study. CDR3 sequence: CASMGGLNYNEQFF. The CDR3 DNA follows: TGTGCCAGCATGGGGGGGCTTAACTACAATGAGCAGTTCTTC.